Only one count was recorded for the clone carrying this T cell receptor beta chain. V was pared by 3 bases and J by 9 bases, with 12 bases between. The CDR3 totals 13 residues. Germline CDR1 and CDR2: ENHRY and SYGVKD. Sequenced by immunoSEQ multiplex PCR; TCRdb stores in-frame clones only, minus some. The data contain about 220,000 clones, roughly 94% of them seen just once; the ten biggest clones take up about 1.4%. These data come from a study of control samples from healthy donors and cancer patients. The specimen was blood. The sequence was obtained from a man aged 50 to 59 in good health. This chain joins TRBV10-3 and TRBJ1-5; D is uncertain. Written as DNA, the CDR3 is TGTGCCATCAGTGAAGAGGGTGTCAGGCCCCAGCATTTT. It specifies CAISEEGVRPQHF.